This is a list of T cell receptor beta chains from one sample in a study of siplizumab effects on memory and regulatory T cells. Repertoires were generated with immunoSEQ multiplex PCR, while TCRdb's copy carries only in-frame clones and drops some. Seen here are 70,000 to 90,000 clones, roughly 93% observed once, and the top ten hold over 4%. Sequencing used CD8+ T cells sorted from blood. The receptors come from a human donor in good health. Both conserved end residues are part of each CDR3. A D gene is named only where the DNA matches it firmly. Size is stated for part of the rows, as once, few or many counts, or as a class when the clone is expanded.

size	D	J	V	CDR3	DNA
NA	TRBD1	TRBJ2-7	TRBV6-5	CASSRGTGGGNEQYF	TGTGCCAGCAGTAGGGGGACAGGGGGAGGCAACGAGCAGTACTTC
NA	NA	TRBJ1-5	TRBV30	CAWNQPQHF	TGTGCCTGGAATCAGCCCCAGCATTTT
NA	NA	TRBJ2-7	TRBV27	CASSLVQGTYEQYF	TGTGCCAGCAGTTTAGTGCAGGGGACCTACGAGCAGTACTTC
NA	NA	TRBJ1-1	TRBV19	CASSIGGGNTEAFF	TGTGCCAGTAGTATAGGTGGGGGGAACACTGAAGCTTTCTTT
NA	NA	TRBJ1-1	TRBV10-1	CASSQTQGNTEAFF	TGCGCCAGCAGTCAGACCCAGGGGAACACTGAAGCTTTCTTT
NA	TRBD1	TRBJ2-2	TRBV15	CATSSEDRDSTNTGELFF	TGTGCCACCAGCAGCGAAGATAGGGACAGCACGAACACCGGGGAGCTGTTTTTT
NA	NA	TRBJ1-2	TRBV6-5	CASSETAASPYGYTF	TGTGCCAGCAGCGAGACGGCAGCATCCCCTTATGGCTACACCTTC
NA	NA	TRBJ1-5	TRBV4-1	CASSQGPGLYSNQPQHF	TGCGCCAGCAGCCAAGGCCCGGGGCTGTATAGCAATCAGCCCCAGCATTTT
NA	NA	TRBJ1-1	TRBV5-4	CASSSFPTEAFF	TGTGCCAGCAGCTCGTTCCCCACTGAAGCTTTCTTT
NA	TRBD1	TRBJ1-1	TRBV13	CASSLGDRGTEAFF	TGTGCCAGCAGCTTAGGAGACAGGGGGACTGAAGCTTTCTTT
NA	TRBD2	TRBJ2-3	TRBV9	CASSGLAGVDTQYF	TGTGCCAGCAGCGGCTTAGCGGGAGTAGATACGCAGTATTTT
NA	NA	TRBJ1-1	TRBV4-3	CASSQDGENTEAFF	TGCGCCAGCAGCCAAGATGGGGAAAACACTGAAGCTTTCTTT
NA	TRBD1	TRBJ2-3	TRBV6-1	CASSQQGAADTQYF	TGTGCCAGCAGTCAACAGGGGGCCGCAGATACGCAGTATTTT
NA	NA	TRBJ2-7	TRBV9	CASSGLIVGGIYEQYF	TGTGCCAGCAGCGGCCTTATCGTAGGGGGGATCTACGAGCAGTACTTC
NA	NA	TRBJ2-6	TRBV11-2	CASSIIGATGANVLTF	TGTGCCAGCAGTATTATCGGGGCCACTGGGGCCAACGTCCTGACTTTC
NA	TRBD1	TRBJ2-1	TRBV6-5	CASSYATGEYNEQFF	TGTGCCAGCAGTTACGCGACAGGGGAATACAATGAGCAGTTCTTC
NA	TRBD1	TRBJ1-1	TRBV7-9	CASSHQQGANTEAFF	TGTGCCAGCAGCCATCAACAGGGGGCGAACACTGAAGCTTTCTTT
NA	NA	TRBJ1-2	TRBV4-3	CASSQDSSTNGYTF	TGCGCCAGCAGCCAGGACTCTTCAACTAATGGCTACACCTTC
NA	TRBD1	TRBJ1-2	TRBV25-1	CASSVETGVYHGYTF	TGTGCCAGCAGTGTTGAGACAGGGGTTTATCACGGCTACACCTTC
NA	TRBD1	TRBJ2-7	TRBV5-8	CASSWGTGMGNEQYF	TGTGCCAGCAGCTGGGGGACAGGTATGGGGAACGAGCAGTACTTC
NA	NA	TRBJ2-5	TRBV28	CASSLGDQETQYF	TGTGCCAGCAGTTTAGGGGACCAAGAGACCCAGTACTTC
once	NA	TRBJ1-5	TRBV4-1	CASSQDPGLNQPQHF	TGCGCCAGCAGCCAAGATCCAGGCCTTAATCAGCCCCAGCATTTT
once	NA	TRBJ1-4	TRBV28	CASGDSGNEKLFF	TGTGCCAGCGGTGATTCTGGAAATGAAAAACTGTTTTTT
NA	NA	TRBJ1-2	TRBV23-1	CASSQQDGYTF	TGCGCCAGCAGTCAACAGGATGGCTACACCTTC
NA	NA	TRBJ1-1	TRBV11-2	CASSPLMDTEAFF	TGTGCCAGCAGCCCATTAATGGACACTGAAGCTTTCTTT
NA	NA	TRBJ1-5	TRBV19	CASIPGRNQPQHF	TGTGCCAGTATACCGGGACGAAATCAGCCCCAGCATTTT